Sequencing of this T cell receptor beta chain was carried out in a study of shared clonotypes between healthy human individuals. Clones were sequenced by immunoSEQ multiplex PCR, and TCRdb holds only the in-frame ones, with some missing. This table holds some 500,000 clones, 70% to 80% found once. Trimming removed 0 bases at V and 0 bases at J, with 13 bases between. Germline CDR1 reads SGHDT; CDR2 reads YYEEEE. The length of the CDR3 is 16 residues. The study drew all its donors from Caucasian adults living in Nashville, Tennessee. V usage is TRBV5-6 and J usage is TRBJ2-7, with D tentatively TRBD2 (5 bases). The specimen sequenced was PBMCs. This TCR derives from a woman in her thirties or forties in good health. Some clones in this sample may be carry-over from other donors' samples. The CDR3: CASSLGGWGSSYEQYF. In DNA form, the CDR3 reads TGTGCCAGCAGCTTGGGAGGGTGGGGTAGCTCCTACGAGCAGTACTTC.